The entry that follows covers one T cell receptor (beta chain) sequence. Its target is not known. This sample was included in a study of T cell repertoires in cytomegalovirus infection. Overall study results and limits: Within the response measured ex vivo, HLA-C-restricted CMV-specific TCR beta clonotypes were dominant.

The CDR3 has 15 amino acids. J was trimmed by 1 base and V by 3 bases; bases with no gene match: 4. CDR1 is KGHSH, CDR2 LQKENI, per germline. TCRdb redid the calling of the reads with MiXCR, one entry per CDR3 protein. There are some 350,000 distinct CDR3 sequences in the sample; roughly 34% occur only once, and roughly 13% lies in the top ten. This chain connects TRBV18 to TRBJ2-5, with TRBD2 identical over 8 bases. The material was cultured PBMCs, obtained from culture after CMV antigen stimulation. The sequence was collected from a human donor in good health (CMV status not recorded). Some clones in this sample may be carry-over from other donors' samples. The CDR3 region has the DNA TGTGCCAGCTCACCGAGACTAGCGACCCAAGAGACCCAGTACTTC. The encoded protein is CASSPRLATQETQYF.